This TCR beta chain derives from a study of T-cell reconstitution after alpha-beta-depleted transplantation in children. V dropped 4 bases and J dropped 4 bases, with 11 bases sitting between them. The CDR3 is 13 amino acids. Germline V CDR1 and CDR2: SQVTM, ANQGSEA. There are many counts of this clonotype. Its antigen remains unidentified. Unique molecular identifiers were incorporated during preparation of the TCRbeta library. TCRdb fed the PCR reads into MiXCR, producing one record per CDR3 protein. The sample contains 250,000 or so distinct CDR3 sequences, under 30% of which appear only once. Study-level points and caveats: Expanded graft clones, several hundred of them, were reportedly the source of alpha-beta T cells about two months after transplant. Among T cells one year after transplant, newly produced cells accounted for most counts and diversity. Day-60 TCRbeta diversity that was high in some patients was derived from surviving recipient T cells and thymic progenitors.

The chain recombines TRBV29-1 with TRBJ1-3, with D tentatively TRBD1 (5 bases). The sample here was PBMCs, mostly from graft donor cells, taken 360 days after TCRalphabeta/CD19-depleted stem cell transplant. The source of this sequence is a female patient aged 2-10 years who had a stem cell transplant for congenital amegakaryocytic thrombocytopenia, so the T cells may come from the graft donor. CDR3: CSVVEGLGNTIYF. In DNA form, the CDR3 reads TGCAGCGTTGTAGAGGGGCTGGGAAACACCATATATTTT.